This T cell receptor beta chain was recorded in a study of shared clonotypes between healthy human individuals. Study-level findings and limits: Investigators collected only blood, and repertoires in tissues likely differ. Shared across a few donors were around 4.7% of the naive CD4 clonotypes.

Remarks on this clone: The antigen remains undetermined.

Generated by immunoSEQ multiplex PCR, the TCRdb table keeps only in-frame clones and is missing some. The sample records hundreds of thousands of clones, around 96% being singletons. The V segment lost 3 bases and the J segment 5 bases; nucleotides outside the gene matches: 5. The CDR3 has 15 amino acids. Germline-derived CDR1 and CDR2 are MGHRA and YSYEKL. The source is a woman aged 25 to 39 in good health. Sequencing was carried out using naive CD4+ T cells sorted from blood. As to subset: CD45RA+ positively selected. V usage is TRBV4-1 and J usage is TRBJ1-4; TRBD1 matches 8 bases. CDR3 DNA sequence: TGCGCCAGCAGCCACCGAGGGACAGGAAATGAAAAACTGTTTTTT. Translated, it gives CASSHRGTGNEKLFF.